Included here is one T cell receptor beta chain sequence, with context. Its antigen remains unidentified. Qualities for individual bases were not recorded, and no much larger clone is one base off. For TCR Vbeta sequencing, memory CD4+ T cells were sorted ex vivo from the peripheral blood of both healthy controls and narcolepsy patients. From a lookup of the germline V gene, CDR1 and CDR2 are SGDLS and YYNGEE. The CDR3 sequence holds 14 residues, the cysteine and phenylalanine included. Of all the DNA, just the CDR3 is kept, 42 bases in frame from base 1. Unmatched junction bases come to 2, with V trimmed by 3 bases and J by 0 bases. The entry originates in a study of T cells in narcolepsy (dated 2018 in TCRdb). About the full investigation: The study enrolled patients with narcolepsy type 1 or type 2 (NT1, NT2) together with healthy control donors. To look for autoreactive T cells in narcolepsy patients that target self-antigens of hypocretin neurons (hypocretin, TRIB2), the study used TCR Vbeta sequencing to follow clonotypes in blood and CSF.

Paper-wide results and their limitations: Certain blood memory CD4+ repertoires from patients and controls had no sequences that matched autoreactive T cell clones. Plots that compared CSF and blood CD4+ T cell clonotypes from the same patient highlighted HCRT-specific and TRIB2-specific autoreactive clonotypes. Numbers of sequenced blood memory CD4+ clonotypes were comparable, averaging approximately 38,000 in patients and roughly 35,000 in controls. According to the report, autoreactive clonotypes were detected serially in the blood of the same patients and of different patients, but not in healthy controls.

Receptor amplification or capture employed the immunoSEQ multiplex PCR assay. TCRdb carries this immuneACCESS record with in-frame sequences only. Its versions omit some clonotypes, under half of them owing to an unresolved V gene in the studies checked, with the rest unexplained. The sample records 35,000 to 40,000 clones, roughly 84% of which are singletons. The top ten constitute about 1.6% of the sample. This TCR was sampled from a human donor with narcolepsy. The sample taken for sequencing was CD45RA- memory CD4+ T cells from PBMCs. What the cell subset or site label conveys for this sample: memory T cells sorted ex vivo from peripheral blood. The rearrangement joined TRBV9 to TRBJ1-1; TRBD1 agrees with 7 junctional bases. The nucleotide sequence is TGTGCCAGCAGCGCCGGGACAGTGAACACTGAAGCTTTCTTT. Its amino acids are CASSAGTVNTEAFF.